This record looks at one T cell receptor (beta chain) sequence and its context. Its antigen is currently not known. Qualities for individual bases were not recorded, and no much larger clone is one base off. Reading from cysteine to phenylalanine, the CDR3 counts 14 amino acids. Left in the record is the CDR3 DNA by itself, 42 bases read in frame from the first base. CDR1 and CDR2 are read off the germline V gene (reference sequence) as SEHNR and FQNEAQ. Compared with germline, V lacks 2 bases and J lacks 8 bases; bases without a gene match: 8. This record comes from a study of cytomegalovirus exposure and HLA in healthy donors (dated by TCRdb to the late 2010s). Concerning the study at large: An earlier analysis of several hundred of the donors reported approximately 300 Gb of sequence data and around 110 million unique TCR beta sequences from about 200 million T cells. An early release covering roughly 600 HLA-typed donors comprised approximately 300 gigabases of sequencing data and tens of millions of unique TCR sequences. Among the roughly 400 genotyped donors, approximately 77% belonged to the genetic ancestry cluster associated with self-reported Caucasian donors. The study was designed to test whether signatures of past pathogen exposure could be identified by cataloging public T cell receptors. The T cell repertoires of some 700 subjects were profiled by immunosequencing and related to cytomegalovirus serostatus. Along with the roughly 670-subject first cohort, a separate validation cohort of 120 different subjects was used. To predict cytomegalovirus infection status, the study combined high-throughput TCR immunosequencing, statistical association of individual TCRs with disease status, and machine learning. To study patterns of TCR occurrence, a later analysis re-analyzed previously published TCR beta repertoires from several hundred donors and added high-resolution HLA genotyping. The later analysis used no new phenotypic data to find candidate immune exposures, relying instead on TCR beta sequences and their occurrence across donors. An earlier analysis of some 500 of the donors applied high-throughput TCR beta sequencing to assess whether each TCR beta V gene segment acted as functional or pseudogenic. Donor age, sex, ethnicity and CMV serostatus were compiled alongside the repertoire data. A later genetic analysis took genome-wide SNP genotypes for about 55% of the roughly 670 donors and used that subset as a discovery cohort. Every repertoire in the discovery cohort had been generated on one and the same sequencing platform. Both class I and class II loci were covered by HLA typing, at four-digit resolution. The number of typed donors differed by locus: about 620-640 for A, B, C, DRB1 and DQB1; roughly 510 for DQA1; roughly 600 for DPA1; and about 450 for DPB1. A few DR-DQ haplotypes were treated as single units for association and clustering because of strong linkage in the cohort. Among under 450 genotyped donors of the cohort, an average of roughly 240,000 unique TCR beta nucleotide sequences were sequenced per donor, around 18% of them non-productive.

Overall results and qualifications from the work: According to a later analysis, most CMV-associated TCR beta chains appeared to be HLA-restricted, and the HLA associations seemed to be driven largely by CMV exposure. When HLA alleles, especially DR and DQ, strongly co-occurred, attributing TCR associations to individual alleles was difficult. In an earlier analysis of about 550 of the donors, most TCR beta V segments were observed in productive rearrangements about 87% or about 30% of the time, broadly matching IMGT annotations. While some public TCRs were present in many individuals, most TCR sequences turned up only very rarely across donors. A later analysis associated about 16,000 TCR beta sequences with specific HLA alleles at a false discovery rate of 0.05. A group of highly shared sequence variants was considered likely to be a technical artifact of the sequencing pipeline. It was suggested by the authors that the approach could potentially be generalized to other disease states and immunological phenotypes. In a later analysis, several top co-occurrence clusters were reported to appear linked to parvovirus B19, influenza, CMV and Epstein-Barr virus. V-gene and J-gene trimming of TCR beta chains was associated with a missense DCLRE1C variant in a later genetic analysis, and the association was replicated in an independent cohort. Some IMGT-functional V segments, including TRBV6-2 and TRBV6-3, could not be distinguished by the 87-base-pair reads and were therefore excluded. In vitro tests confirmed that a few of the cytomegalovirus-associated TCR beta chains recognize cytomegalovirus antigens. Compared with the approximately 720-donor mean, donors in an Asian-associated ancestry cluster had fewer N-insertions in productive TCRs, according to a later genetic analysis. Correlated functional status among segregating V segments might be attributable to linkage disequilibrium, but an unknown experimental factor could not be ruled out. A later analysis found that TCR association rates varied across HLA loci, with DRB1 alleles showing the most associated TCRs and HLA-C alleles the fewest. The presence/absence analyses assumed that sequencing depth was roughly uniform across donors, and that assumption may not be true. A later analysis found that HLA-associated TCR beta chains were more clonally expanded and had lower generation probabilities than equally common non-associated chains. HLA typing was unavailable for some donors at each locus, so association tests used only the typed subset. The cohort was sequenced for TCR beta chains only, and without alpha or paired-chain data the features that could be detected were limited. The classifier was reported to diagnose cytomegalovirus status with high specificity and sensitivity in both the original and validation cohorts. Because counts were too low, roughly 17 rarely observed V segments, including chromosome 9 orphons, were left out of the earlier analysis of 500 to 750 of the donors. For the cohort, immune exposure information was limited to CMV serostatus. A total of some 180 TCR beta chains were listed by the study as associated with cytomegalovirus. A further reported finding was that TCR beta sequences accurately predicted the HLA-A and HLA-B alleles for most subjects in the first cohort.

The cohort comprised some 730 healthy bone marrow donors. At the time of sampling, every cohort member was nominally healthy, though immune exposures that went unrecorded were likely present. The donor tested CMV seropositive and was one of the 289 seropositive cohort members. Each donor provided a peripheral blood sample, and peripheral blood mononuclear cells were used for TCR beta sequencing. The Qiagen DNeasy Blood Extraction Kit was used to extract genomic DNA from the blood cell samples. The protocol used for the library was the immunoSEQ multiplex PCR assay. A mixture of 60 forward primers for TCR Vbeta segments and 13 reverse primers for TCR Jbeta segments was used in the multiplex PCR. The CDR3 region of rearranged TCR beta genes was amplified from genomic DNA by a multiplex PCR assay. The amplified TCR beta libraries were sequenced on the Illumina HiSeq System as 87-base-pair reads. In the source study's methods: A later analysis counted some 80 million unique TCR beta chains across the 690 or so repertoires, and 9 million to 14 million of these chains were shared by at least two donors. Raw reads were error-corrected and collapsed into unique sequences with a nearest-neighbor algorithm that merged closely related sequences to remove PCR and sequencing errors. To assign V, D and J gene segments, CDR3 sequences were aligned to IMGT reference sequences. For a sequence to be retained, a match of at least six nucleotides to both a V gene segment and a J gene segment was required. Rearrangements were classified as productive when the CDR3 lacked stop codons and remained in frame with V and J, and all other rearrangements were classified as non-productive. Following IMGT convention, CDR3 was defined as the stretch from the second conserved V-encoded cysteine up to the conserved J-encoded phenylalanine. In an earlier analysis of around 570 of the donors, sequences lacking an unambiguous match to a single V gene segment were excluded. An earlier analysis of a few hundred of the donors called V segments functional above 56.7% productive rearrangements and segregating when the between-donor standard deviation exceeded 5%. To diagnose cytomegalovirus status from the catalog of TCR beta chain sequences, a statistical classification framework was built. In a later analysis, V and J genes were assigned by comparing TCR nucleotide sequences against IMGT/GENE-DB human TR gene sequences. The TCRdist pipeline was used in a later analysis to assign CDR3 sequences and most-parsimonious VDJ recombination scenarios. In a later analysis, each TCR beta chain was defined by its CDR3 amino acid sequence together with its V-gene family, and reads without a unique V-gene family were excluded. In a later analysis, several hundred highly shared, low-generation-probability nucleotide sequences were removed to address suspected cross-contamination and a sequencing artifact. A later analysis calculated a clonal expansion index for each public chain from normalized within-repertoire ranks of inferred template counts. Generation probabilities in a later analysis came from a VDJ recombination model fitted to out-of-frame rearrangements, and those results were checked against IGoR. Hypergeometric tests were used in a later analysis to score TCR-TCR, TCR-HLA and TCR-CMV co-occurrence, with a repertoire-size bias correction applied to the TCR pairs. A later analysis estimated false discovery rates by permuting HLA or CMV assignments 20 times. In a later analysis, co-occurring TCRs were grouped using DBSCAN, with TCRdist sequence similarity added in when clustering inside HLA-allele-positive subsets. For co-occurrence clustering, repertoires with fewer than 30,000 or more than 120,000 public chains were excluded, along with roughly 5 repertoires with anomalous nucleotide sharing. TCRdb limited this immuneACCESS table to in-frame rearrangements with V and J called. A share of clones is missing; checked studies link under half to unresolved V genes, and the rest is unexplained. Clonal size and the V and J genes are those of that table, whereas D and trimming came from the DNA. The sample records 150,000 to 200,000 clones, more than 70% of which are singletons. About 6.3% of the sample comes from the top ten.

This sequence was found in a male donor in good health and CMV-seropositive. The V gene is TRBV7-9 and the J gene is TRBJ1-2; TRBD1 fits 7 bases in the junction. The sequenced sample was PBMCs. The DNA sequence follows: TGTGCCAGCAGCTTAACAGGGGAGATGGAAGGCTACACCTTC. Its amino acids are CASSLTGEMEGYTF.